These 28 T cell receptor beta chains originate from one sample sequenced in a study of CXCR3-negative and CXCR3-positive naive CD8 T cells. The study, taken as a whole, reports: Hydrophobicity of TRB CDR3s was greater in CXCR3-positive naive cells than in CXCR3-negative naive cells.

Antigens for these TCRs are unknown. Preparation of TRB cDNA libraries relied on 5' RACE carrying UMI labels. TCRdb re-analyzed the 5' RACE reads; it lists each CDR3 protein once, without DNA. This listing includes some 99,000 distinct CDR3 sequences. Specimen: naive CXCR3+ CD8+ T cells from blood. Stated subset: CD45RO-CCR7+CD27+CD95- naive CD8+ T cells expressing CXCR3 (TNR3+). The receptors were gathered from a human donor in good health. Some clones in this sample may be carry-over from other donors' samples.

The CDR3 region is CASMKTMGQGSYEQYF. This chain links TRBV28 with TRBJ2-7; TCRdb's D gene call, TRBD1, goes unchecked for lack of DNA. Germline CDR1 reads MDHEN; CDR2 reads SYDVKM. CDR3 length: 16 residues.

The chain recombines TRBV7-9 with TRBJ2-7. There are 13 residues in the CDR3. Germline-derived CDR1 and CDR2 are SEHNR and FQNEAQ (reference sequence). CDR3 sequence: CASSPNHYHEQYF. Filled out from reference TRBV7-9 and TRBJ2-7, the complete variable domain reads DTGVSQNPRHKITKRGQNVTFRCDPISEHNRLYWYRQTLGQGPEFLTYFQNEAQLEKSRLLSDRFSAERPKGSFSTLEIQRTEQGDSAMYLCASSPNHYHEQYFGPGTRLTVT.

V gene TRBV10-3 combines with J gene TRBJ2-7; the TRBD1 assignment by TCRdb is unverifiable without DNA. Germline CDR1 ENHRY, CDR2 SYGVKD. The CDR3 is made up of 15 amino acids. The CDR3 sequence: CAISGGQGGTYEQYF.

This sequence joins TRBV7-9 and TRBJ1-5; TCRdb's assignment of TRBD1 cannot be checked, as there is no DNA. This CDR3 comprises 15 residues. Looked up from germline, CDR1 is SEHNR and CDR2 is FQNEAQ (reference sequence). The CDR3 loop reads CASSSPGGSNQPQHF.

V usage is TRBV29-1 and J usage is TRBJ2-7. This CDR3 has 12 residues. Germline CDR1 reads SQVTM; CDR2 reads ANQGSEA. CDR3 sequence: CSVELQPYEQYF.

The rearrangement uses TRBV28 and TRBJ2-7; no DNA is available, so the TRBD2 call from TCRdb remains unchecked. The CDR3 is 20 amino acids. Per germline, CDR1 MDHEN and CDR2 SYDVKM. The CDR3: CASSTRVMEVAGVYWHEQYF.

CDR3 in amino acids: CASSFGLAAYEQYF. This chain links TRBV28 with TRBJ2-7; TCRdb gives TRBD2 as the D gene, but with no DNA this cannot be confirmed. The CDR3 runs to 14 residues. CDR1 MDHEN and CDR2 SYDVKM come from the germline V gene.

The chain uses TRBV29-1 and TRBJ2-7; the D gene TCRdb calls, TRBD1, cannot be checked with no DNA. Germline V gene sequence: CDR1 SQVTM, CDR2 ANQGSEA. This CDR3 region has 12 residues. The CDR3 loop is CSAQTGTYGQYF.

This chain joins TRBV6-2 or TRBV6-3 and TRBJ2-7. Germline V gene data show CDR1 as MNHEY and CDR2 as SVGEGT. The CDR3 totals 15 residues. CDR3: CASSPRGTDLFGGYF.

CDR3 protein: CASSYVQDEETQYF. The chain is built from TRBV6-2 or TRBV6-3 and TRBJ2-5. The CDR3 spans 14 residues. CDR1 is MNHEY, CDR2 SVGEGT, per germline.

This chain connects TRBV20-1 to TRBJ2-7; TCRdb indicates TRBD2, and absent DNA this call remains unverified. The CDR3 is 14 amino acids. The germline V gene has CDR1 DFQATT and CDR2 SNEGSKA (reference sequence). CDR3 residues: CSARVASGVGEQYF.

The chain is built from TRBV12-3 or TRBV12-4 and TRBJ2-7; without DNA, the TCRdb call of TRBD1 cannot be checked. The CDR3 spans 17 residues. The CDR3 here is CASSFGATHRASYEQYF.

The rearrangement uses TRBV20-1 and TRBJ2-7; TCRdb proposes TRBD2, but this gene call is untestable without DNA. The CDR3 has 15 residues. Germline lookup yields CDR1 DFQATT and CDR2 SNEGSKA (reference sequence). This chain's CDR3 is CSATSSVRPSYEQYF.

CDR3 in amino acids: CSVGTGIEAFF. This chain connects TRBV29-1 to TRBJ1-1; TCRdb returns TRBD1, unconfirmable since there is no DNA. The CDR3 length is 11 residues. Germline CDR1 SQVTM, CDR2 ANQGSEA.

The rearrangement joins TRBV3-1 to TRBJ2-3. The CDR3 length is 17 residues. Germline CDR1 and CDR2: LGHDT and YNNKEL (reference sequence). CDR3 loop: CASSQELWQISTDTQYF.

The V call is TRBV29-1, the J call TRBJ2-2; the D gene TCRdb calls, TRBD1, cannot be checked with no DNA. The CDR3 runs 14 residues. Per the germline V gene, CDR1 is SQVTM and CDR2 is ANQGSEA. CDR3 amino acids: CSGGQGAGTGELFF.

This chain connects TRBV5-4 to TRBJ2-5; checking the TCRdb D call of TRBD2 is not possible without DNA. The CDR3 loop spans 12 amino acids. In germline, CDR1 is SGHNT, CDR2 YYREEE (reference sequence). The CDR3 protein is CASSSSDWVAYF. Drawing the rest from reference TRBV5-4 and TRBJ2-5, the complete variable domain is ETGVTQSPTHLIKTRGQQVTLRCSSQSGHNTVSWYQQALGQGPQFIFQYYREEENGRGNFPPRFSGLQFPNYSSELNVNALELDDSALYLCASSSSDWVAYFGPGTRLLVL.

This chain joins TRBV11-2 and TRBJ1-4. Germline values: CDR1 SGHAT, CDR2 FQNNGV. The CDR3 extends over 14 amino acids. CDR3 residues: CASSSTYSNEKLFF. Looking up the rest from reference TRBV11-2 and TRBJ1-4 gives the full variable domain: EAGVAQSPRYKIIEKRQSVAFWCNPISGHATLYWYQQILGQGPKLLIQFQNNGVVDDSQLPKDRFSAERLKGVDSTLKIQPAKLEDSAVYLCASSSTYSNEKLFFGSGTQLSVL.

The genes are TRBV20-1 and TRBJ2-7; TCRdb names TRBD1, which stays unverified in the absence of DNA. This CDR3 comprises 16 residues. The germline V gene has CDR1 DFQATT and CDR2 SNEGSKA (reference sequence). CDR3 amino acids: CSARDPSGTGFDEQYF.

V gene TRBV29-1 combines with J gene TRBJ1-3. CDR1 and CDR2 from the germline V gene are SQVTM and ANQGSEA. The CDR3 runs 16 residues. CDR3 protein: CSVEARPPSSGNTIYF.

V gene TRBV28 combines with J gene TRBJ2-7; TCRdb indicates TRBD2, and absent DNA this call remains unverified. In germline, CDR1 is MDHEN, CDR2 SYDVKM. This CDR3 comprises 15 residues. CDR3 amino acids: CASSPGTSTLYEQYF.

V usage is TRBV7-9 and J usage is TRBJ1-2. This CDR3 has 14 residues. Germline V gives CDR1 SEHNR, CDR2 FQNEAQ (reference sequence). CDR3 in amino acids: CASSLELTFYGYTF.

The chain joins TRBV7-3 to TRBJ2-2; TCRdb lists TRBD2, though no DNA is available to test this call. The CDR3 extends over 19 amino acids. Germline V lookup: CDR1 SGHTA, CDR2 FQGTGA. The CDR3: CASSPALAGALLNTGELFF.

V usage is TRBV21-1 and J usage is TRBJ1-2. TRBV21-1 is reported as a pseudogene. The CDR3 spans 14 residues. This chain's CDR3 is CASSKAAGNYGYTF.

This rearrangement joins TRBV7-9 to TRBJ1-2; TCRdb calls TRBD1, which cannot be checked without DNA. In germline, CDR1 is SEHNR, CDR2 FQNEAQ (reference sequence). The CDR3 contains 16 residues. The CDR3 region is CASSFGTALGDNGYTF. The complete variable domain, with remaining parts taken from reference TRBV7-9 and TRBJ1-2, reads DTGVSQNPRHKITKRGQNVTFRCDPISEHNRLYWYRQTLGQGPEFLTYFQNEAQLEKSRLLSDRFSAERPKGSFSTLEIQRTEQGDSAMYLCASSFGTALGDNGYTFGSGTRLTVV.

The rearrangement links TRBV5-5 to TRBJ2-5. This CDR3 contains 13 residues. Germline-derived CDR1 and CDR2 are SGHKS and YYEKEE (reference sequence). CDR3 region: CASWNRDQETQYF. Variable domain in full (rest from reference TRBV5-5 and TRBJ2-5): DAGVTQSPTHLIKTRGQQVTLRCSPISGHKSVSWYQQVLGQGPQFIFQYYEKEERGRGNFPDRFSARQFPNYSSELNVNALLLGDSALYLCASWNRDQETQYFGPGTRLLVL.

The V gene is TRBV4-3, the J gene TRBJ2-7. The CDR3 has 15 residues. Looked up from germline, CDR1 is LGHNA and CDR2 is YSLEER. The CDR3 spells CVSSQEVVPSYEQYF.

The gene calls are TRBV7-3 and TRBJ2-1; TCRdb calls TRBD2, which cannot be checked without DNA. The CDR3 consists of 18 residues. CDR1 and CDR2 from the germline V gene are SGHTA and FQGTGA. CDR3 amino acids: CASSHSTSGTPPSNEQFF.